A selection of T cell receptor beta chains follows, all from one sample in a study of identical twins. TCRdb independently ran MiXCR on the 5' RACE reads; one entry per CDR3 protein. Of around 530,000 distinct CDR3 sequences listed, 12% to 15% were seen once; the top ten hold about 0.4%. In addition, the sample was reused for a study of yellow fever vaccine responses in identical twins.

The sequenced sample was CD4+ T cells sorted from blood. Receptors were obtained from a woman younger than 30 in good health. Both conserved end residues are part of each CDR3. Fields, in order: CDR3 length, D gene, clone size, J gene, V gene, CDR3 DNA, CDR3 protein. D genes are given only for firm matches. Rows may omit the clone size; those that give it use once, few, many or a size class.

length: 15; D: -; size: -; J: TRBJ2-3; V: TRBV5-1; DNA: TGCGCCAGCAGCTTGGCCCGGGGCCAATCGGATACGCAGTATTTT; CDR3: CASSLARGQSDTQYF
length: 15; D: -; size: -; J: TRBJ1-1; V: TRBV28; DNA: TGTGCCACCTCTCTCGTTGTAGGGAGGGGAACTGAAGCTTTCTTT; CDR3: CATSLVVGRGTEAFF
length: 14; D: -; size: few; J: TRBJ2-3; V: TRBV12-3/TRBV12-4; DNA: TGTGCCAGCAGTTTGTTTCTTATTACAGATACGCAGTATTTT; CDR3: CASSLFLITDTQYF
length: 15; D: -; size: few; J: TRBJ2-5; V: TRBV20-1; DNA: TGCAGTGCTAGAGATGGGGGGCGCGGGGTGGAGACCCAGTACTTC; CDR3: CSARDGGRGVETQYF
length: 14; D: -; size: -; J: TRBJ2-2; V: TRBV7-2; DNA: TGTGCCAGCAGCTTAACCCTAGCTTCCGGGGAGCTGTTTTTT; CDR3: CASSLTLASGELFF
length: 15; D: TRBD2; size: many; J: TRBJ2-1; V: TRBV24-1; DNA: TGTGCCACCAGCGGTCCAGCGGGATATATAAATGAGCAGTTCTTC; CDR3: CATSGPAGYINEQFF
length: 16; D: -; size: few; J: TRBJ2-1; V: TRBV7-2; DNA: TGTGCCAGCAGCTTAGAGGCCGGCGCTGCCAGGGATGAGCAGTTCTTC; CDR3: CASSLEAGAARDEQFF
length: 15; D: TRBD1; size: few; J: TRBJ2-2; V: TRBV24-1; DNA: TGTGCCACCAGTGATATAACGACAGGGAAGGGGGAGCTGTTTTTT; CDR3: CATSDITTGKGELFF
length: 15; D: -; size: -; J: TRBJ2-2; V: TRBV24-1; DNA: TGTGCCACCAGTGATTTTCAGCTGGAGGCCGGGGAGCTGTTTTTT; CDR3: CATSDFQLEAGELFF
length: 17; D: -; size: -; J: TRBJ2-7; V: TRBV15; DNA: TGTGCCACCAGCAGGACCAGAGGGTGGCCGAGCTCCTACGAGCAGTACTTC; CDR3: CATSRTRGWPSSYEQYF
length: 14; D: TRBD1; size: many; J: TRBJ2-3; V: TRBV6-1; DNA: TGTGCCAGCAGTCCCAGGGGGCGCGGGGATACGCAGTATTTT; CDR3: CASSPRGRGDTQYF
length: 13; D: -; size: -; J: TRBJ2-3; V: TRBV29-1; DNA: TGCAGCGTTGTTTACGGAAACACAGATACGCAGTATTTT; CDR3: CSVVYGNTDTQYF
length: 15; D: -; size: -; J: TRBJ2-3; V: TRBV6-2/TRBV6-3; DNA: TGTGCCAGCAGTGGCAGACTAGAAAGCGCAGATACGCAGTATTTT; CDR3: CASSGRLESADTQYF
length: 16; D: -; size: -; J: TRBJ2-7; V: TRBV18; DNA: TGTGCCAGCTCACCACAACAGGATAGTAACACCTTGGGGCAGTACTTC; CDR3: CASSPQQDSNTLGQYF
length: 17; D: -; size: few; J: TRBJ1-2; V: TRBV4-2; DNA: TGTGCCAGCAGCCAAGATAGGACGAGGGGAGGTAACTATGGCTACACCTTC; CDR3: CASSQDRTRGGNYGYTF
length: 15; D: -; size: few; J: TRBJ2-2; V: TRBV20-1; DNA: TGCAGTGCTAGATGGCTGGAAAAGAACACCGGGGAGCTGTTTTTT; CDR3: CSARWLEKNTGELFF
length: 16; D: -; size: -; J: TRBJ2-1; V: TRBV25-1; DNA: TGTGCCAGCAGTGGTAGATTTCGGGCTTACAGAAATGAGCAGTTCTTC; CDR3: CASSGRFRAYRNEQFF
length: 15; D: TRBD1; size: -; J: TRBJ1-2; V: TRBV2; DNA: TGTGCCAGCAGTGCGGACAGGAGTGCTAACTATGGCTACACCTTC; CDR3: CASSADRSANYGYTF
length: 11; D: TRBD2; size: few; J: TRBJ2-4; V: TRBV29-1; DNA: TGCAGCGTGGAGACTAGCAACATTCAGTACTTC; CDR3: CSVETSNIQYF
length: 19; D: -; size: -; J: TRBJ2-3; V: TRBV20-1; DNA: TGCAGTGCTAGACAAAAATGGCGGGGAGTGGTCTCAAGCACAGATACGCAGTATTTT; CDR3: CSARQKWRGVVSSTDTQYF
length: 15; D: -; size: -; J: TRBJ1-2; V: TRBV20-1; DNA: TGCAGTGCTAGTAATTCGATAGTCGGGGGGTCTGGCTACACCTTC; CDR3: CSASNSIVGGSGYTF
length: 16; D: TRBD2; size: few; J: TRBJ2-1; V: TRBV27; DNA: TGTGCCAGCAGCCGCGCCGGGACTAGCGTTTACAATGAGCAGTTCTTC; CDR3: CASSRAGTSVYNEQFF
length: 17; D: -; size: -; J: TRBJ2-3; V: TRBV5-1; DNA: TGCGCCAGCAGCTTGGCCCCAGCGTCGGGCAGCACAGATACGCAGTATTTT; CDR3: CASSLAPASGSTDTQYF
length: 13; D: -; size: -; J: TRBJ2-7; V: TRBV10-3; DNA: TGTGCCATCAGTGAGAGGGGGGACCACGAGCAGTACTTC; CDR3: CAISERGDHEQYF
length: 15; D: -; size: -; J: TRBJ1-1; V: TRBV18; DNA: TGTGCCAGCTCACCCCCTTTCCAGGGGCACACTGAAGCTTTCTTT; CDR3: CASSPPFQGHTEAFF
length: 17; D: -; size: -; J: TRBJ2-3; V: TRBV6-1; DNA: TGTGCCAGCAGACCCAAGCGCCGGGACCCCAGGGGTAATACGCAGTATTTT; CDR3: CASRPKRRDPRGNTQYF
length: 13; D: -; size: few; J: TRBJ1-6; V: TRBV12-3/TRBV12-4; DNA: TGTGCCAGCAGTCGAATGTATAATTCACCCCTCCACTTT; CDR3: CASSRMYNSPLHF
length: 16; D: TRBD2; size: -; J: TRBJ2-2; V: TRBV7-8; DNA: TGTGCCAGCAGGGAGACTAGCGGGACGAACACCGGGGAGCTGTTTTTT; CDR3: CASRETSGTNTGELFF
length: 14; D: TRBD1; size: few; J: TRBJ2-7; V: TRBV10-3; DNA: TGTGCCTCCCAACCGGGACAGGGGGCGTCCGAGCAGTACTTC; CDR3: CASQPGQGASEQYF
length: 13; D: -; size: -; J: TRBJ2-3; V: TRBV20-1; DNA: TGCAGTGCTGCCCGGGGTTACACAGATACGCAGTATTTT; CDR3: CSAARGYTDTQYF
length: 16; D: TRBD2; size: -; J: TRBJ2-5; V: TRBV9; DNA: TGTGCCAGCAGCCCGAGAGGGGGGACTAGAGAAGAGACCCAGTACTTC; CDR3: CASSPRGGTREETQYF
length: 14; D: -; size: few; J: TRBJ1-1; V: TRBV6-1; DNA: TGTGCCAGCAGTGAGGGCCGTAAGAACACTGAAGCTTTCTTT; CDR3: CASSEGRKNTEAFF
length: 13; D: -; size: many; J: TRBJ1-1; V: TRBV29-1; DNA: TGCAGCGCCGCCAATATAGGCGACACTGAAGCTTTCTTT; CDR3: CSAANIGDTEAFF
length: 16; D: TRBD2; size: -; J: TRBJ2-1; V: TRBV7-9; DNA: TGTGCCAGCAGCCCTATAGCGGGAGGAGTCTACAATGAGCAGTTCTTC; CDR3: CASSPIAGGVYNEQFF
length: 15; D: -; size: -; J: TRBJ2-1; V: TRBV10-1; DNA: TGCGCCAGCAGTGATGGGTCTAATTCCTACAATGAGCAGTTCTTC; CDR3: CASSDGSNSYNEQFF
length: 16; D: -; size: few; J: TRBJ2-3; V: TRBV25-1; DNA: TGTGCCAGCAGTGATATGTCCTCCCCCAGCACAGATACGCAGTATTTT; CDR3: CASSDMSSPSTDTQYF
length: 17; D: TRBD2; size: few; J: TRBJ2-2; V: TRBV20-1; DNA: TGCAGTGCTCCCAGTTTGAGCGGGGGGGGGAACACCGGGGAGCTGTTTTTT; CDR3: CSAPSLSGGGNTGELFF
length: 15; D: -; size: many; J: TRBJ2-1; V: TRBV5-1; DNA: TGCGCCAGCAGCTTGCTGACGAGCTCCTACAATGAGCAGTTCTTC; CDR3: CASSLLTSSYNEQFF
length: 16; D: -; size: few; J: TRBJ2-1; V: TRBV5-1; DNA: TGCGCCAGCAGCTTGTGGCAGGGGCAAATAAACAATGAGCAGTTCTTC; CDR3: CASSLWQGQINNEQFF
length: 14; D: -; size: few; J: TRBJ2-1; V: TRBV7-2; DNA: TGTGCCAGCAGCTTAGCGTTGGGGCCGAATGAGCAGTTCTTC; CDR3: CASSLALGPNEQFF
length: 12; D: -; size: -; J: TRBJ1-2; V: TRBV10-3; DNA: TGTGCCATCAGTGAGTTCAGGAGTGGCTACACCTTC; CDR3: CAISEFRSGYTF
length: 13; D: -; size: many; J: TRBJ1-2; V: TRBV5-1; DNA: TGCGCCAGCAGCTTGTGGGCAGACTATGGCTACACCTTC; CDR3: CASSLWADYGYTF
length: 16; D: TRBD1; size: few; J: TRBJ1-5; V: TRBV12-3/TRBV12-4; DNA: TGTGCCAGCAGAGATTCCGGGACAGGGGGTAGTCAGCCCCAGCATTTT; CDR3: CASRDSGTGGSQPQHF
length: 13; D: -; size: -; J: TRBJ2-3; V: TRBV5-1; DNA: TGCGCCAGCAGCTTGTTTGGCGGAGATACGCAGTATTTT; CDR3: CASSLFGGDTQYF
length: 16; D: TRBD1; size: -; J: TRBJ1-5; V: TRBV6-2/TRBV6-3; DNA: TGTGCCAGCACCTCCCCCGACAGGGGGAGCAATCAGCCCCAGCATTTT; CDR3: CASTSPDRGSNQPQHF
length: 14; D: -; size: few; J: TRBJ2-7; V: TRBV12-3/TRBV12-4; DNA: TGTGCCAGCAAGAGGAAACTTAGCTCCTACGAGCAGTACTTC; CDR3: CASKRKLSSYEQYF
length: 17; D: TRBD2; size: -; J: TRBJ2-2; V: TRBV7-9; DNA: TGTGCCAGCAGCATACCGGACGGGGGGGCCGCCACCGGGGAGCTGTTTTTT; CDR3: CASSIPDGGAATGELFF
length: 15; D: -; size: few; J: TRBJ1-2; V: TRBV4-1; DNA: TGCGCCAGCAGCCCCGCGAGGTTGATCAGCTATGGCTACACCTTC; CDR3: CASSPARLISYGYTF
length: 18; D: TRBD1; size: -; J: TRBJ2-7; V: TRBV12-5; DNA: TGTGCTAGTGGTTTGGACATCGGACAGGGGAAGAGGTCCTACGAGCAGTACTTC; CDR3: CASGLDIGQGKRSYEQYF
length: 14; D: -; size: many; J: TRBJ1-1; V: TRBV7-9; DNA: TGTGCCAGCACCCTCACCGGGGCAGGGCGTGAAGCTTTCTTT; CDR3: CASTLTGAGREAFF
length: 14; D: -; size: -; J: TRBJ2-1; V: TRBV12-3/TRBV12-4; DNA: TGTGCCAGCAGTTTTCGTCACGGGGCCAATGAGCAGTTCTTC; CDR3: CASSFRHGANEQFF